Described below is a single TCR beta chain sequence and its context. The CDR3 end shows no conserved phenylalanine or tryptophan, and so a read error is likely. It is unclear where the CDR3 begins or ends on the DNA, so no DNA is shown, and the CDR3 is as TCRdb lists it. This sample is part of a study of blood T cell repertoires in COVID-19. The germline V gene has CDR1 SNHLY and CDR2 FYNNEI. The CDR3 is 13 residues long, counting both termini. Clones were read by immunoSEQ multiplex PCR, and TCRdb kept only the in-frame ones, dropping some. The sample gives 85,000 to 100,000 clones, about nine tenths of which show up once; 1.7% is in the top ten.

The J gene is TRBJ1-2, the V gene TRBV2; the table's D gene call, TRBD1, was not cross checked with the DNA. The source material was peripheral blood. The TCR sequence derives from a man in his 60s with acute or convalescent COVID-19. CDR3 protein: CASSGSTGQPFRS.